Listed below are T cell receptor beta chains from one sample, sequenced in a study of blood T cell repertoires in COVID-19. Profiled with immunoSEQ multiplex PCR; TCRdb holds only in-frame clones, not every one. The sample lists 110,000 or so clones, around 84% occurring once. The sample consisted of peripheral blood. The receptors come from a human donor in a cohort sampled during active COVID-19. Both conserved end residues are part of each CDR3. The D gene is left open where the match is weak. Only part of the rows carry a size: once, few, many, or a class if the clone is expanded.

j_gene: TRBJ1-6
d_gene: .
abundance: .
v_gene: TRBV19
CDR3aa: CASSIVPDRDSPLHF
CDR3nt: TGTGCCAGTAGTATAGTACCGGACAGAGATTCACCCCTCCACTTT

j_gene: TRBJ1-5
d_gene: TRBD1
abundance: .
v_gene: TRBV25-1
CDR3aa: CASSSGTGDSQPQHF
CDR3nt: TGTGCCAGCAGTTCCGGGACAGGGGACTCTCAGCCCCAGCATTTT

j_gene: TRBJ2-7
d_gene: TRBD1
abundance: .
v_gene: TRBV6-5
CDR3aa: CASSRQGWYEQYF
CDR3nt: TGTGCCAGCAGTAGACAGGGGTGGTACGAGCAGTACTTC

j_gene: TRBJ1-3
d_gene: .
abundance: .
v_gene: TRBV7-8
CDR3aa: CASSLYAGSGNTIYF
CDR3nt: TGTGCCAGCAGCTTATACGCAGGGTCTGGAAACACCATATATTTT

j_gene: TRBJ1-2
d_gene: .
abundance: .
v_gene: TRBV30
CDR3aa: CAWKGQALYPTYGYTF
CDR3nt: TGTGCCTGGAAGGGGCAGGCCTTATACCCCACCTATGGCTACACCTTC

j_gene: TRBJ2-3
d_gene: TRBD2
abundance: once
v_gene: TRBV7-2
CDR3aa: CASSLVTSGGRDTQYF
CDR3nt: TGTGCCAGCAGCTTAGTGACTAGCGGGGGGAGGGATACGCAGTATTTT

j_gene: TRBJ2-7
d_gene: .
abundance: .
v_gene: TRBV10-3
CDR3aa: CAISESDAGAPLREQYF
CDR3nt: TGTGCCATCAGTGAGTCGGATGCGGGGGCCCCACTACGAGAGCAGTACTTC

j_gene: TRBJ1-1
d_gene: .
abundance: .
v_gene: TRBV19
CDR3aa: CASSNPLGTEAFF
CDR3nt: TGTGCCAGTAGTAACCCCCTCGGCACTGAAGCTTTCTTT

j_gene: TRBJ2-6
d_gene: .
abundance: .
v_gene: TRBV19
CDR3aa: CASRGTGLAGANVLTF
CDR3nt: TGTGCCAGCAGGGGGACAGGACTAGCTGGGGCCAACGTCCTGACTTTC

j_gene: TRBJ1-5
d_gene: TRBD1
abundance: .
v_gene: TRBV6-2/TRBV6-3
CDR3aa: CASSYPTTTGRGYSNQPQHF
CDR3nt: TGTGCCAGCAGTTACCCTACGACGACAGGGAGAGGCTATAGCAATCAGCCCCAGCATTTT

j_gene: TRBJ2-3
d_gene: TRBD2
abundance: .
v_gene: TRBV6-4
CDR3aa: CASSESGGATDTQYF
CDR3nt: TGTGCCAGCAGTGAAAGCGGGGGGGCGACAGATACGCAGTATTTT

j_gene: TRBJ1-4
d_gene: .
abundance: .
v_gene: TRBV3-1/TRBV3-2
CDR3aa: CASSQRGGGNEKLFF
CDR3nt: TGTGCCAGCAGCCAAAGGGGGGGTGGTAATGAAAAACTGTTTTTT

j_gene: TRBJ2-5
d_gene: TRBD2
abundance: .
v_gene: TRBV7-7
CDR3aa: CASSSLAGGPETQYF
CDR3nt: TGTGCCAGCAGCTCCCTAGCGGGGGGGCCGGAGACCCAGTACTTC

j_gene: TRBJ1-6
d_gene: .
abundance: .
v_gene: TRBV7-2
CDR3aa: CASSLAHSSYNSPLHF
CDR3nt: TGTGCCAGCAGCTTAGCTCATAGCTCCTATAATTCACCCCTCCACTTT

j_gene: TRBJ2-7
d_gene: TRBD2
abundance: .
v_gene: TRBV6-5
CDR3aa: CASSYRRGAGYEQYF
CDR3nt: TGTGCCAGCAGTTACAGGCGGGGGGCAGGATACGAGCAGTACTTC

j_gene: TRBJ2-7
d_gene: TRBD1
abundance: .
v_gene: TRBV11-3
CDR3aa: CASSLARDRGRQYF
CDR3nt: TGTGCCAGCAGCTTAGCCAGGGACAGAGGAAGACAGTACTTC

j_gene: TRBJ1-1
d_gene: TRBD1
abundance: .
v_gene: TRBV19
CDR3aa: CASRIVRDRGLEDTEAFF
CDR3nt: TGTGCCAGTAGGATCGTCCGGGACAGGGGTCTCGAGGACACTGAAGCTTTCTTT